In its sample, the clone carrying this T cell receptor (beta chain) was seen a few times. Its specificity is unknown. Researchers ran the PCR with 60 Vbeta and 13 Jbeta primers. Per the study methods: In a later analysis, roughly 86 million unique TCR beta chains included roughly 11 million shared by two or more donors. Data came from immunoSEQ multiplex PCR; TCRdb stores just in-frame clones and leaves some out. V, J and clone size derive from that table, while D and trimming were established from the DNA sequence. Of about 63,000 clones in the sample, approximately 79% were seen once. These data originate in a study of cytomegalovirus exposure and HLA in healthy donors. Study-wide results and caveats: In a later analysis, V- and J-gene trimming of beta chains associated with a DCLRE1C missense variant, replicated independently. It is likely that the observed cluster of highly shared sequence variants was a sequencing artifact.

What was sequenced was PBMCs. This TCR came from a woman aged 25 to 39 in good health and CMV-seronegative.

The CDR3, as DNA: TGTGCCAGCATCACAAAGGTTCGGGGAGGTGGCGAGCAGTACTTC. Translating it yields CASITKVRGGGEQYF. This sequence joins TRBV5-6 and TRBJ2-7; TRBD2 is a possible D gene (6 bases). CDR1 is SGHDT and CDR2 is YYEEEE in the germline V gene. The length of the CDR3 is 15 residues. Between the trimmed V and J ends, which lost 6 bases and 6 bases, there was a span of 22 bases.